The T cell receptor (beta chain) described here comes from a study of breast tumors, draining lymph nodes, adjacent tissues. Overall study findings and caveats: Data only fit, rather than demonstrated, lymph node origin of most tumor T cells.

Axillary draining lymph nodes of breast cancer patients supplied the node samples. This CDR3 comprises 17 residues. V was shortened by 1 base and J by 0 bases, with 13 bases between the two germline ends. Germline-derived CDR1 and CDR2 are SGHNT and YENEEA. TCRdb recomputed calls from the multiplex PCR reads with MiXCR, one row per CDR3 protein. The table has roughly 130,000 distinct CDR3 sequences, less than 20% seen once. Details on this clonotype: The antigen remains undetermined.

The sample was axillary lymph node tissue. This TCR was recovered from a female donor with breast cancer. Some clones in this sample may be carry-over from other donors' samples. The rearrangement joins TRBV11-3 to TRBJ1-5; tentative D call: TRBD1 (5 bases). The CDR3 nucleotides read TGTGCCAGCAGCTTAGCGGGGCAGATATATAGCAATCAGCCCCAGCATTTT. Its protein product is CASSLAGQIYSNQPQHF.